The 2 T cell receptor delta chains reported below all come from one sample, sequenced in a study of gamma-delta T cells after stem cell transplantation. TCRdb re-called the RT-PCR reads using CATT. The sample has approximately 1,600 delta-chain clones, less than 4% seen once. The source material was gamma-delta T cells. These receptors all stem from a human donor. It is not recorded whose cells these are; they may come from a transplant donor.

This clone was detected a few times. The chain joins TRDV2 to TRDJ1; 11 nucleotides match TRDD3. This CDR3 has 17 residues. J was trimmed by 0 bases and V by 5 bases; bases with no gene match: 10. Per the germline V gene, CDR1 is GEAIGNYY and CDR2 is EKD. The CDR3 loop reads CACVGLGDTVYTDKLIF. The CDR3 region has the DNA TGTGCCTGTGTGGGGCTGGGGGATACCGTCTACACCGATAAACTCATCTTT.

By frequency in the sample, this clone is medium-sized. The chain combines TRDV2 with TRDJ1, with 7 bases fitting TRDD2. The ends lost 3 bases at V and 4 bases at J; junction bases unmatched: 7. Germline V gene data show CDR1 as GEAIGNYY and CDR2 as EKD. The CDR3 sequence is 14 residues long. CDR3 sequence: CACDPLASYDKLIF. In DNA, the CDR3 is TGTGCCTGTGACCCCCTCGCTTCCTACGATAAACTCATCTTT.